This entry is about one TCR beta chain. This sample was taken from a study of control samples from healthy donors and cancer patients. Sequenced by immunoSEQ multiplex PCR; TCRdb stores in-frame clones only, minus some. The sample holds 3,500 to 4,500 clones; 70% to 85% are singletons and the top ten take roughly 9%. There are 16 residues in the CDR3. Trimming pared 0 bases from V and 0 bases from J, leaving 13 bases between. Germline V lookup: CDR1 SGHNT, CDR2 YYREEE (reference sequence). The TCR sequence derives from a female donor with melanoma. Input material: formalin-fixed, paraffin-embedded tissue. V is TRBV5-4 and J is TRBJ2-7; perhaps TRBD2 as D (6 bases). As DNA, the CDR3 is TGTGCCAGCAGCTTGGACGCGGGGAGGAGCTCCTACGAGCAGTACTTC. Residues: CASSLDAGRSSYEQYF.